The clone carrying this T cell receptor beta chain was detected only once. This entry comes from a study of blood T cell repertoires in COVID-19. Overall study: Samples taken during acute and convalescent COVID-19 were collected in the United States, Italy and Spain.

Study processing details: Nucleated cell number was recorded as an estimate derived from reference gene primer amplification. Repertoires were generated with immunoSEQ multiplex PCR, while TCRdb's copy carries only in-frame clones and drops some. Clone size and V and J calls were adopted from that table, with D and trimming inferred from the DNA. The data show approximately 180,000 clones, with around 85% seen just once and around 9.8% held by the top ten. V was clipped by 2 bases and J by 8 bases, with 13 bases between them. The CDR3 totals 13 residues. The germline gives CDR1 SGDLS, CDR2 YYNGEE. The clonotype comes from a woman aged 80 or older with acute or convalescent COVID-19. This chain joins TRBV9 and TRBJ1-2; D remains unclear. Sequencing used peripheral blood. The CDR3 reads CASSVSVGLGYTF. The CDR3 DNA is TGTGCCAGCAGCGTCTCGGTCGGGTTAGGCTACACCTTC.